The source of this T cell receptor beta chain is a study of blood T cell repertoires in COVID-19. Study at large: Researchers got acute and convalescent COVID-19 samples from the United States, Italy and Spain. From T cells, B-cell-depleted T cells, or PBMCs came the material, which was cDNA or gDNA.

The method was immunoSEQ multiplex PCR; TCRdb's version includes in-frame clones alone and lacks a portion of them. In the table there are tens of thousands of clones, approximately 86% of which are singletons. V lost 4 bases to trimming and J lost 2 bases, with 7 bases between them. The CDR3 is 13 amino acids. CDR1 SGHNT and CDR2 YYREEE come from the germline V gene (reference sequence). The receptor was derived from a man aged 60 to 69 with acute or convalescent COVID-19. The chain combines TRBV5-4 with TRBJ2-1, with D unresolved. Material: peripheral blood. The CDR3 spells CASSVETYNEQFF. The CDR3 bases are TGTGCCAGCAGCGTAGAGACCTACAATGAGCAGTTCTTC.